One T cell receptor (beta chain) is described in this entry. This sample was included in a study of blood T cell repertoires in COVID-19. Study details: Acute-phase and convalescent COVID-19 samples originated in the United States, Italy and Spain. PBMCs, B-cell-depleted T cells, or T cells provided the cDNA or gDNA that made up the material.

Germline V gene sequence: CDR1 MDHEN, CDR2 SYDVKM. CDR3 length: 15 amino acids. With 4 bases clipped from V and 1 base from J, the junction kept 5 bases outside the gene matches. Original handling: For nucleated cells, counts were estimated from reference gene primer amplification. The table came from immunoSEQ multiplex PCR; TCRdb's copy has only in-frame clones and leaves some out. V, J and clone size are those of that table, while D and trimming were read from the DNA. The sample shows some 100,000 clones, over 80% of them seen only once. This clonotype was sampled from a woman aged 55-70 years with acute or convalescent COVID-19. The V gene is TRBV28, the J gene TRBJ1-1; 8 bases align to TRBD1. The source material was peripheral blood. In DNA, the CDR3 is TGTGCCAGCAGTTCACCACAGGGGGGGAACACTGAAGCTTTCTTT. It encodes CASSSPQGGNTEAFF.